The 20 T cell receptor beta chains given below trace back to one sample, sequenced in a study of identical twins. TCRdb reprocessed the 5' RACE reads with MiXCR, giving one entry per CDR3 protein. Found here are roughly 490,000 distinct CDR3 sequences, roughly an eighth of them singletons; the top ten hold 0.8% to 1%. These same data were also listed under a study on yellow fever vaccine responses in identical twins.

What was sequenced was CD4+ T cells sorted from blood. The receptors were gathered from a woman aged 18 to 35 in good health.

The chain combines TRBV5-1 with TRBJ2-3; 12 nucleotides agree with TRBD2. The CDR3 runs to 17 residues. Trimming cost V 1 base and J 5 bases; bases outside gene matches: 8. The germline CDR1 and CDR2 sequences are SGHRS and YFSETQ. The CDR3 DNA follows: TGCGCCAGCAGCTTGTTATCTAGCGGGAGGGCCCAAGATACGCAGTATTTT. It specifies CASSLLSSGRAQDTQYF.

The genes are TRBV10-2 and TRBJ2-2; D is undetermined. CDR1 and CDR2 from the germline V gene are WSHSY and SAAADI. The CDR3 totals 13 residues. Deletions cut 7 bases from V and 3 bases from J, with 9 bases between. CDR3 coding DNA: TGCGCCAGCAATGTTGTAGACACCGGGGAGCTGTTTTTT. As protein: CASNVVDTGELFF.

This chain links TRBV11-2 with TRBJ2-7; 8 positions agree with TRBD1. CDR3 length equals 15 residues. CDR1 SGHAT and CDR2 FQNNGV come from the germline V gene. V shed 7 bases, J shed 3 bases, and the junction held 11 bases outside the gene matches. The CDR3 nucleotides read TGTGCCAGCACCTTCGGACAGGGACCTATCTACGAGCAGTACTTC. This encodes CASTFGQGPIYEQYF.

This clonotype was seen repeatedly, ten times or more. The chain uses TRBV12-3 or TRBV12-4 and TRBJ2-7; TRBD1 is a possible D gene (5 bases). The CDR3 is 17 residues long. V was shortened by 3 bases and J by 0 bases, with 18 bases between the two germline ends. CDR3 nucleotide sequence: TGTGCCAGCAGTTTTCAGTTAATAGGGGCCAACTCCTACGAGCAGTACTTC. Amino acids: CASSFQLIGANSYEQYF.

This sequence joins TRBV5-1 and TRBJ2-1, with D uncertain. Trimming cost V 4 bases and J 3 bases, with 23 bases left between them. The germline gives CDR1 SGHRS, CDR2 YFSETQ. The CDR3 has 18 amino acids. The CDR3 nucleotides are TGCGCCAGCAGCCCCCCGGACGGAAAGCTGACCTACTACAATGAGCAGTTCTTC. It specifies CASSPPDGKLTYYNEQFF.

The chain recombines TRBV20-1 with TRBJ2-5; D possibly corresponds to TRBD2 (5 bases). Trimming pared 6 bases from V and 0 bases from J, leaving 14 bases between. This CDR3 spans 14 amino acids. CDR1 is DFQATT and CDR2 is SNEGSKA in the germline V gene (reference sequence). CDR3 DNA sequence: TGCAGTGCCCTCCGAGAGCGGTACCAAGAGACCCAGTACTTC. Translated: CSALRERYQETQYF.

CDR3: CASRTDSHTQYF. The DNA for the CDR3 is TGTGCCAGCAGGACCGACAGCCATACGCAGTATTTT. The V call is TRBV11-1, the J call TRBJ2-3, with a tentative D call TRBD1 (5 bases). This CDR3 is 12 amino acids long. Germline V gene sequence: CDR1 SGHAT, CDR2 FQDESV (reference sequence). Trimming stripped 6 bases from V and 7 bases from J, with 11 bases between.

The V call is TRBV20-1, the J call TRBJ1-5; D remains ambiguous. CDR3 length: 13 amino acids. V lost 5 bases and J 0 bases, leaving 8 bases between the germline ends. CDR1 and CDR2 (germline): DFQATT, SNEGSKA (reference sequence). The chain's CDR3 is CSAYRNSNQPQHF. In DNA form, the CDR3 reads TGCAGTGCTTACCGGAATAGCAATCAGCCCCAGCATTTT.

This CDR3 reads CSARLGGFNSPLHF. The CDR3 DNA follows: TGCAGTGCTAGATTGGGGGGGTTTAATTCACCCCTCCACTTT. The chain combines TRBV20-1 with TRBJ1-6; TRBD1 might be the D (5 bases). CDR3 size: 14 residues. The germline V gene encodes CDR1 DFQATT and CDR2 SNEGSKA (reference sequence). Trimming shortened V by 2 bases and J by 6 bases, and 11 bases separated the two germline ends.

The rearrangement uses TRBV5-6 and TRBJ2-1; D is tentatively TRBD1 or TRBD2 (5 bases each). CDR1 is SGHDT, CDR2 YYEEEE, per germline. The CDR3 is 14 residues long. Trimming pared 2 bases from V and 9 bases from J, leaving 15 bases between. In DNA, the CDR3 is TGTGCCAGCAGCTTCCCGTCTAAGGGGAGTGAGCAGTTCTTC. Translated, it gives CASSFPSKGSEQFF.

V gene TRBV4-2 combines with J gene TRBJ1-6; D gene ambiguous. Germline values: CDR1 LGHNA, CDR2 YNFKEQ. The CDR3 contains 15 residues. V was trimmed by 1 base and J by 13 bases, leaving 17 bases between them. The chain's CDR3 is CASSQATGSEDPLHF. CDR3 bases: TGTGCCAGCAGCCAAGCTACCGGCAGCGAAGACCCCCTCCACTTT.

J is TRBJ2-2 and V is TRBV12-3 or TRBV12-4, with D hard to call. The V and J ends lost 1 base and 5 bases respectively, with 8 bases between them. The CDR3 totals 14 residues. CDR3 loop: CASSLVGKTGELFF. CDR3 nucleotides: TGTGCCAGCAGTTTAGTTGGAAAGACCGGGGAGCTGTTTTTT.

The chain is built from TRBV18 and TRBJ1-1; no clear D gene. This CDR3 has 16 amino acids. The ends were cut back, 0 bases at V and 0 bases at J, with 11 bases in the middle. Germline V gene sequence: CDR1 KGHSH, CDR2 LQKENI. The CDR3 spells CASSPPGITVNTEAFF. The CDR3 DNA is TGTGCCAGCTCACCACCGGGTATTACGGTGAACACTGAAGCTTTCTTT.

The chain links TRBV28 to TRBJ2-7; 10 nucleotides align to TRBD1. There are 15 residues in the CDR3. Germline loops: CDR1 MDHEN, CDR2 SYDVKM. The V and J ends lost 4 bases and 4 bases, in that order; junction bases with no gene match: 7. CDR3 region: CASSSPTGGRYEQYF. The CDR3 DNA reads TGTGCCAGCAGTTCTCCGACAGGGGGCAGGTACGAGCAGTACTTC.

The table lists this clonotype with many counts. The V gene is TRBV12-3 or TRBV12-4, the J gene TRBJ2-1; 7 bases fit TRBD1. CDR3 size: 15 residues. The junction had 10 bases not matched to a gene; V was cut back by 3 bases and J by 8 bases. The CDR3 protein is CASSFHRGRSDEQFF. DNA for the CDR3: TGTGCCAGCAGTTTTCACAGGGGTCGTTCCGATGAGCAGTTCTTC.

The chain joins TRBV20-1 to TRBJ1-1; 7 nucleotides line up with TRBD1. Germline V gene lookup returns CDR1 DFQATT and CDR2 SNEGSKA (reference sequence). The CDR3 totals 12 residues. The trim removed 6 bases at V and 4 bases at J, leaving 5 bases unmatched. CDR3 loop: CSAERTGTEAFF. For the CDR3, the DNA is TGCAGTGCAGAGAGGACAGGCACTGAAGCTTTCTTT.

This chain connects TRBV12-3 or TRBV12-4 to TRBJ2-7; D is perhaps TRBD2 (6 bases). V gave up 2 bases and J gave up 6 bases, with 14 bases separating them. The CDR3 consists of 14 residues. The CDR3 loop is CASSLFWDSGEQYF. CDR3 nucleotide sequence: TGTGCCAGCAGTTTATTTTGGGACTCTGGCGAGCAGTACTTC.

In nucleotides, the CDR3 is TGTGCCATCAGGGGGACAGGTCCGGGACTAGCGGGAGACGGGACAGATACGCAGTATTTT. It codes for CAIRGTGPGLAGDGTDTQYF. The chain recombines TRBV10-3 with TRBJ2-3, with TRBD2 identical over 14 bases. Germline V lookup: CDR1 ENHRY, CDR2 SYGVKD. The V and J ends lost 6 bases and 3 bases, in that order; junction bases with no gene match: 17. This CDR3 has 20 residues.

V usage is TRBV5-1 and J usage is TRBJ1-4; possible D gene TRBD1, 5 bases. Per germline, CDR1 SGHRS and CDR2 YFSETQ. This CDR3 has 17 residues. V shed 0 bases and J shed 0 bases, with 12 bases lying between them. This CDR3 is CASSLGGQGATNEKLFF. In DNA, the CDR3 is TGCGCCAGCAGCTTGGGGGGCCAGGGAGCAACTAATGAAAAACTGTTTTTT.

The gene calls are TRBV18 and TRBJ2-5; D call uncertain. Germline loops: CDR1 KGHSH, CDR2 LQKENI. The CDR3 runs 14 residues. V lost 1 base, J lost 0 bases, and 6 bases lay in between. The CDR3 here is CASSPLAHQETQYF. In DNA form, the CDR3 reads TGTGCCAGCTCACCACTGGCGCACCAAGAGACCCAGTACTTC. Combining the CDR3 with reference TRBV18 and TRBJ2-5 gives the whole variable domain NAGVMQNPRHLVRRRGQEARLRCSPMKGHSHVYWYRQLPEEGLKFMVYLQKENIIDESGMPKERFSAEFPKEGPSILRIQQVVRGDSAAYFCASSPLAHQETQYFGPGTRLLVL.